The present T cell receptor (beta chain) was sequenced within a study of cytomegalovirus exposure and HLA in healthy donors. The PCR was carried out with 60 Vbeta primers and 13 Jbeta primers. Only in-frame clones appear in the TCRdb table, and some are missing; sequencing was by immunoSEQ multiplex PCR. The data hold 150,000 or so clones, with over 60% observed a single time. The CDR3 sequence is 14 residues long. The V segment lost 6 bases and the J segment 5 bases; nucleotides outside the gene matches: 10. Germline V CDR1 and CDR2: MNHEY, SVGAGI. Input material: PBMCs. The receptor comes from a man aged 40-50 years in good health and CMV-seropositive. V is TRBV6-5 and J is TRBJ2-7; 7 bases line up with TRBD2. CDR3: CASRAGVGEDEQYF. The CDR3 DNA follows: TGTGCCAGCAGGGCGGGAGTGGGGGAGGACGAGCAGTACTTC.